The source of this TCR beta chain is a study of T cell repertoires in cytomegalovirus infection (dated by TCRdb to the late 2010s). For context, the study as a whole: Donor HLA type was relevant to the analysis, because carriage of CMV infection together with the matching HLA type was indicated by public TCR beta signatures.

Sequencing instrument: Illumina HiSeq 1500. The public reads were run again by TCRdb, first through fastp at Q25 and then through MiXCR, and only productive beta chains were kept. Each CDR3 protein appears once, grouped with its most common genes and DNA. Present in this sample are about 300,000 distinct CDR3 sequences, around 10% of which were seen just once. Around 2.6% of the sample belongs to the ten largest clones. Measured from the cysteine to the phenylalanine, the CDR3 is 14 residues long. The read is trimmed to its CDR3 DNA, 42 bases read in frame from base 1. The germline V gene yields KGHDR for CDR1 and SFDVKD for CDR2. The junction carries 10 bases between V and J, which are trimmed by 4 bases and 4 bases respectively. This clonotype was found a few times. It lacks a known antigen. The input lacks base qualities; no much larger clone sits a single base away. What the research found in general, with its limitations: Carriers of CMV infection plus the relevant HLA type were discriminated by the cumulative frequency of public TCR beta family members in the study cohort and in an independent roughly 340-donor cohort. The ex vivo response was dominated by HLA-C-restricted CMV-specific TCR beta clonotypes, which also provided the single most frequent clonotype in two of eight donors.

The sequence is built from TRBV24-1 and TRBJ2-1, with no confidently assigned D gene. The sequenced sample consisted of PBMCs. This TCR derives from a human donor in good health (CMV status not recorded). Some clones in this sample may be carry-over from other donors' samples. The CDR3 has the sequence CATSEGFPYNEQFF. The base sequence is TGTGCCACCAGTGAAGGCTTTCCGTACAATGAGCAGTTCTTC.